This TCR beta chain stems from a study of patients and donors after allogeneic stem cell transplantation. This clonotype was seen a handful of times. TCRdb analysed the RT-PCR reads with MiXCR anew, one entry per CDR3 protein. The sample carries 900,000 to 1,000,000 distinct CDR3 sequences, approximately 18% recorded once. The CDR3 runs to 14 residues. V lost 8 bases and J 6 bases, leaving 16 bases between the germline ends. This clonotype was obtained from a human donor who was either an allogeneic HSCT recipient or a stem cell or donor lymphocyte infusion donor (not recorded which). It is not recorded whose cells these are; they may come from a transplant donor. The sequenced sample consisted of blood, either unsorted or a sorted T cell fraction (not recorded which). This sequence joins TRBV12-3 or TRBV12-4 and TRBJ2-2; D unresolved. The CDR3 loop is CASVRSVMAGELFF. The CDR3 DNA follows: TGTGCCAGCGTTCGTAGTGTCATGGCCGGGGAGCTGTTTTTT.